This TCR beta chain was obtained from a study of blood T cell repertoires in COVID-19. Study-level background: From T cells, B-cell-depleted T cells, or PBMCs came the material, which was cDNA or gDNA.

Clones were read by immunoSEQ multiplex PCR, and TCRdb kept only the in-frame ones, dropping some. The repertoire includes hundreds of thousands of clones, approximately 90% of them detected once, and 0.7% to 0.85% sits in the top ten. Germline loops: CDR1 SQVTM, CDR2 ANQGSEA. This CDR3 is built from 13 residues. V gave up 3 bases and J gave up 1 base, with 9 bases separating them. The TCR was taken from a man aged 18 to 30 with COVID-19, enrolled during active disease. Sequenced input: peripheral blood. The V gene is TRBV29-1, the J gene TRBJ2-5; TRBD2 might be the D (6 bases). CDR3 sequence: CSVEEGTQETQYF. CDR3 coding DNA: TGCAGCGTTGAGGAGGGGACCCAAGAGACCCAGTACTTC.